What follows are 32 T cell receptor beta chains derived from one specimen sequenced in a study of beta chain features in type 1 diabetes. Investigators reverse transcribed all isolated RNA, so they sequenced expressed TCRB transcripts. Sequencing used immunoSEQ multiplex PCR; TCRdb keeps in-frame clones, though not all of them. The repertoire holds 970,000 or so clones, with roughly a sixth as singletons. Sequencing used naive CD4+ T cells from blood. The receptor set was obtained from a woman under 30 in good health.

A few counts support this clone. The chain joins TRBV28 to TRBJ1-2; the D gene is possibly TRBD1 (5 bases). Germline V CDR1 and CDR2: MDHEN, SYDVKM. The CDR3 totals 14 residues. V shed 7 bases and J shed 4 bases, with 16 bases lying between them. CDR3 DNA: TGTGCCAGCAACCAACCCGGGGCACTCTATGGCTACACCTTC. Its protein is CASNQPGALYGYTF.

This sequence joins TRBV13 and TRBJ2-5, with TRBD2 matching over 8 bases. The better agreement between TRBJ2-7 and the DNA end casts doubt on the J call. This CDR3 comprises 16 residues. Per germline, CDR1 PRHDT and CDR2 FYEKMQ (reference sequence). CDR3 protein: CASSSGQRERSYEQYF. CDR3 coding DNA: TGTGCCAGCAGCTCTGGACAGCGGGAGAGGTCCTACGAGCAGTACTTC.

CDR3 protein: CASSDRGTGILGYTF. In DNA form, the CDR3 reads TGTGCCAGCAGTGACCGCGGGACAGGGATTCTTGGCTACACCTTC. The V call is TRBV25-1, the J call TRBJ1-2; 9 positions match TRBD1. The CDR3 loop spans 15 amino acids. The V gene end was trimmed by 3 bases and the J gene end by 7 bases; junction bases not matched to a gene: 9. The germline CDR1 and CDR2 sequences are MGHDK and SYGVNS.

The chain has TRBV5-1 and TRBJ1-2; the match to TRBD1 covers 7 bases. The CDR3 is 16 amino acids. Losses at the gene ends were 0 bases for V and 4 bases for J; bases not matched to a gene: 9. Germline-derived CDR1 and CDR2 are SGHRS and YFSETQ. In DNA form, the CDR3 reads TGCGCCAGCAGCTTGGCCGCCGGGACAGTACCCTATGGCTACACCTTC. Protein sequence: CASSLAAGTVPYGYTF.

A few counts support this clone. This sequence joins TRBV5-4 and TRBJ2-1; 14 bases match TRBD2. CDR3 size: 17 residues. CDR1 is SGHNT, CDR2 YYREEE, per germline (reference sequence). The junction had 11 bases not matched to a gene; V was cut back by 4 bases and J by 8 bases. CDR3 DNA: TGTGCCAGCAGCGGGGGGACTAGCGGGAGCCGGTCGGATGAGCAGTTCTTC. Its protein is CASSGGTSGSRSDEQFF.

This clone was seen a handful of times. The chain has TRBV5-4 and TRBJ2-3; 9 bases map to TRBD2. The CDR3 contains 15 residues. CDR1 and CDR2 (germline): SGHNT, YYREEE (reference sequence). Trimming took 4 bases from V and 2 from J; bases not matched to a gene: 5. This CDR3 reads CASSDLAGSTDTQYF. The DNA of the CDR3 is TGTGCCAGCAGCGATCTAGCGGGGTCCACAGATACGCAGTATTTT.

This clone occurred a few times. This rearrangement joins TRBV9 to TRBJ2-1, with 8 bases matching TRBD2. Germline V gene sequence: CDR1 SGDLS, CDR2 YYNGEE. The CDR3 length is 16 residues. The trim removed 3 bases at V and 6 bases at J, leaving 11 bases unmatched. The CDR3 bases are TGTGCCAGCAGCGCCAGAGAAGCGGGAGTTATCAATGAGCAGTTCTTC. Its protein is CASSAREAGVINEQFF.

The V gene is TRBV10-3, the J gene TRBJ2-7, with 13 bases fitting TRBD2. CDR3 length: 19 amino acids. With 6 bases clipped from V and 4 bases from J, the junction kept 18 bases outside the gene matches. The germline gives CDR1 ENHRY, CDR2 SYGVKD. The CDR3 bases are TGTGCCATCAGGGGGAGCGGGACAGGGTGGACTAGCGGGAGATACGAGCAGTACTTC. Protein: CAIRGSGTGWTSGRYEQYF.

There are a few counts of this clone. The V and J genes are TRBV2 and TRBJ1-5; unclear D gene. The length of the CDR3 is 13 residues. The germline V and J ends were trimmed by 4 bases and 3 bases, with 7 bases remaining between them. CDR1 SNHLY and CDR2 FYNNEI come from the germline V gene. DNA for the CDR3: TGTGCCAGCAGTGGTGAAAACAATCAGCCCCAGCATTTT. It translates to CASSGENNQPQHF. Complete variable domain (other parts from reference TRBV2 and TRBJ1-5): EPEVTQTPSHQVTQMGQEVILRCVPISNHLYFYWYRQILGQKVEFLVSFYNNEISEKSEIFDDQFSVERPDGSNFTLKIRSTKLEDSAMYFCASSGENNQPQHFGDGTRLSIL.

There are a few counts of this clone. For the CDR3, the DNA is TGTGCCAGCAGCCGAGGGACAGGGTTTGAACGAGCGCTGGGGGAGACCCAGTACTTC. Translation: CASSRGTGFERALGETQYF. This chain joins TRBV7-2 and TRBJ2-5; 9 nucleotides align to TRBD1. CDR3 length: 19 residues. CDR1 and CDR2 (germline): SGHTA, FQGNSA. The V and J ends lost 5 bases and 5 bases, in that order; junction bases with no gene match: 21.

This sequence joins TRBV6-1 and TRBJ1-1; 8 bases agree with TRBD1. Germline CDR1 MNHNS, CDR2 SASEGT. V trimming: 4 bases; J trimming: 3 bases; junction bases outside the gene matches: 7. The CDR3 is 15 residues long. This CDR3 reads CASSGRTGMDTEAFF. Written as DNA, the CDR3 is TGTGCCAGCAGTGGGAGGACAGGGATGGACACTGAAGCTTTCTTT.

This clone was observed a few times. The rearrangement joins TRBV4-3 to TRBJ2-5; no firm D call. The J call could be wrong; TRBJ2-7 is a better fit for the DNA end. This CDR3 comprises 14 residues. CDR1 and CDR2 from the germline V gene are LGHNA and YSLEER. The CDR3 reads CASSQDRRSYEQYF. CDR3 sequence (DNA): TGCGCCAGCAGCCAAGATCGGCGCTCCTACGAGCAGTACTTC.

The chain links TRBV7-9 to TRBJ1-1, with a tentative D call TRBD1 (5 bases). The CDR3 has 16 residues. CDR1 is SEHNR, CDR2 FQNEAQ, per germline (reference sequence). Trimming shortened V by 2 bases and J by 1 base, and 14 bases separated the two germline ends. DNA of the CDR3: TGTGCCAGCAGCTTACCCTTAGGGGCAGGGAACACTGAAGCTTTCTTT. Protein sequence: CASSLPLGAGNTEAFF.

This clone came up a few times. The chain joins TRBV6-5 to TRBJ1-4; D is ambiguous. The germline CDR1 and CDR2 sequences are MNHEY and SVGAGI. The germline V and J ends were trimmed by 4 bases and 0 bases, with 6 bases remaining between them. There are 14 residues in the CDR3. CDR3 bases: TGTGCCAGCAGTTCTAGATCAACTAATGAAAAACTGTTTTTT. Protein product: CASSSRSTNEKLFF.

V gene TRBV6-4 combines with J gene TRBJ2-2; tentatively, D is TRBD1 (6 bases). CDR1 is MRHNA, CDR2 SNTAGT, per germline. The CDR3 spans 15 residues. Trimming removed 7 bases from V and 3 bases from J, with 15 bases in between. In DNA, the CDR3 is TGTGCCAGCACCACGAGGGGGTTCGACACCGGGGAGCTGTTTTTT. It translates to CASTTRGFDTGELFF.

This chain uses TRBV5-1 with TRBJ2-3; 14 bases are a match to TRBD2. Germline V gene lookup returns CDR1 SGHRS and CDR2 YFSETQ. The CDR3 totals 16 residues. V was clipped by 4 bases and J by 1 base; unmatched bases: 2. This CDR3 is CASSPGLAGGTDTQYF. DNA for the CDR3: TGCGCCAGCAGCCCGGGACTAGCGGGAGGCACAGATACGCAGTATTTT.

The rearrangement uses TRBV2 and TRBJ2-3, with D perhaps matching TRBD1 (5 bases). Germline-derived CDR1 and CDR2 are SNHLY and FYNNEI. V lost 8 bases and J lost 5, with 17 bases in between. The CDR3 spans 14 residues. The CDR3 is CASGRDWEKDTQYF. The CDR3 DNA is TGTGCCAGCGGCAGGGATTGGGAAAAAGATACGCAGTATTTT.

This clone has a handful of counts. The chain recombines TRBV5-4 with TRBJ2-3, with D perhaps matching TRBD1 or TRBD2 (5 bases each). The CDR3 loop spans 15 amino acids. The V and J ends lost 0 bases and 6 bases respectively, with 14 bases between them. The V gene's germline CDR1 is SGHNT and CDR2 YYREEE (reference sequence). This CDR3 is CASSLGDPGADTQYF. CDR3 DNA sequence: TGTGCCAGCAGCTTGGGGGACCCCGGGGCGGATACGCAGTATTTT.

In this sample, this clone turned up a few times. The chain links TRBV7-2 to TRBJ2-7; TRBD2 matches at 7 bases. V was clipped by 5 bases and J by 6 bases; unmatched bases: 19. This CDR3 has 17 amino acids. Germline values: CDR1 SGHTA, CDR2 FQGNSA. CDR3 sequence (DNA): TGTGCCAGCAGCCCTCCGGCAGGCTCCGGGACTAAAGGCGAGCAGTACTTC. Protein: CASSPPAGSGTKGEQYF.

This clone was detected only a few times. The rearrangement joins TRBV27 to TRBJ2-7; the match to TRBD1 covers 10 bases. With V trimmed by 7 bases and J by 2 bases, 11 bases remained unmatched. The CDR3 sequence is 16 residues long. CDR1 is MNHEY, CDR2 SMNVEV, per germline (reference sequence). Written as DNA, the CDR3 is TGTGCCAGCACTTCATCCGGGACAGGGGTACCCTACGAGCAGTACTTC. It specifies CASTSSGTGVPYEQYF.

The J gene is TRBJ1-1, the V gene TRBV7-2; D is uncertain. The CDR3 length is 13 residues. V lost 5 bases and J lost 0, with 7 bases in between. CDR1 and CDR2 from the germline V gene are SGHTA and FQGNSA. CDR3 protein: CASSQQMNTEAFF. The CDR3 bases are TGTGCCAGCAGCCAGCAGATGAACACTGAAGCTTTCTTT.

The V call is TRBV11-2, the J call TRBJ2-1; D may correspond to TRBD1 or TRBD2 (5 bases each). There are 15 residues in the CDR3. Germline V gene lookup returns CDR1 SGHAT and CDR2 FQNNGV. V was clipped by 5 bases and J by 10 bases, with 21 bases between them. CDR3 loop: CASSERGGRYREQFF. CDR3 coding DNA: TGTGCCAGCAGCGAACGGGGCGGGCGCTACCGGGAGCAGTTCTTC.

This clone was counted between two and nine times. The chain recombines TRBV18 with TRBJ1-2; unclear D gene. V lost 2 bases and J lost 4, with 17 bases in between. Germline CDR1 is KGHSH and CDR2 is LQKENI. The CDR3 is 16 residues long. The CDR3 spells CASSPEASRLTYGYTF. For the CDR3, the DNA is TGTGCCAGCTCACCAGAAGCCAGCCGACTTACCTATGGCTACACCTTC.

The chain uses TRBV7-9 and TRBJ2-5; no clear D gene. Germline assignment: CDR1 SEHNR and CDR2 FQNEAQ (reference sequence). V was cut by 5 bases and J by 4 bases, with 14 bases left in between. The CDR3 sequence is 14 residues long. Written as DNA, the CDR3 is TGTGCCAGCAGCCCCGTGGTGGGTGGAGAGACCCAGTACTTC. Its protein product is CASSPVVGGETQYF.

For this clone: The same CDR3 arises from other DNA sequences in this sample as well. The chain joins TRBV6-5 to TRBJ1-3; D gene unclear. The CDR3 runs to 12 residues. V dropped 5 bases and J dropped 1 base, with 3 bases sitting between them. Per the germline V gene, CDR1 is MNHEY and CDR2 is SVGAGI. This CDR3 is CASSGSGNTIYF. CDR3 nucleotides: TGTGCCAGCAGTGGGTCTGGAAACACCATATATTTT.

This clone was picked up a small number of times. V gene TRBV5-1 combines with J gene TRBJ1-1; D call uncertain. The V and J ends lost 3 bases and 2 bases respectively, with 8 bases between them. Germline V gene sequence: CDR1 SGHRS, CDR2 YFSETQ. The CDR3 contains 13 residues. The CDR3 sequence is CASSSPGNTEAFF. The CDR3, as DNA: TGCGCCAGCAGCTCACCAGGAAACACTGAAGCTTTCTTT.

The chain links TRBV10-2 to TRBJ2-7; 11 bases are shared with TRBD2. This CDR3 has 17 residues. CDR1 and CDR2 (germline): WSHSY, SAAADI. V gave up 5 bases and J gave up 7 bases; unmatched junction bases: 16. In nucleotides, the CDR3 is TGCGCCAGCAGTCCACGACGAAGACTAGCGGGAACGGGGGAGCAGTACTTC. This sequence encodes CASSPRRRLAGTGEQYF.

In the case of this clone: Within the sample, other DNA sequences also encode this same CDR3. The chain joins TRBV28 to TRBJ2-5; D gene uncertain. This CDR3 region has 12 residues. CDR1 and CDR2 from the germline V gene are MDHEN and SYDVKM. V dropped 2 bases and J dropped 2 bases, with 3 bases sitting between them. The CDR3 coding sequence is TGTGCCAGCAGTTTAGCTCAAGAGACCCAGTACTTC. Its protein is CASSLAQETQYF. The full variable domain, rest sourced from reference TRBV28 and TRBJ2-5, is DVKVTQSSRYLVKRTGEKVFLECVQDMDHENMFWYRQDPGLGLRLIYFSYDVKMKEKGDIPEGYSVSREKKERFSLILESASTNQTSMYLCASSLAQETQYFGPGTRLLVL.

The chain joins TRBV28 to TRBJ2-1; 9 bases align to TRBD2. CDR1 and CDR2 from the germline V gene are MDHEN and SYDVKM. This CDR3 has 15 residues. V lost 3 bases to trimming and J lost 6 bases; unmatched junction nucleotides: 6. CDR3 coding DNA: TGTGCCAGCAGTTTCGGGTCTAGCGGGATCAATGAGCAGTTCTTC. It specifies CASSFGSSGINEQFF.

The chain links TRBV7-2 to TRBJ2-7; D gene unclear. V was shortened by 0 bases and J by 4 bases, with 10 bases between the two germline ends. This CDR3 has 14 amino acids. Germline CDR1 and CDR2: SGHTA and FQGNSA. CDR3 in amino acids: CASSLAFGRYEQYF. The DNA for the CDR3 is TGTGCCAGCAGCTTAGCTTTCGGGCGGTACGAGCAGTACTTC. Full variable domain (missing parts from reference TRBV7-2 and TRBJ2-7): GAGVSQSPSNKVTEKGKDVELRCDPISGHTALYWYRQSLGQGLEFLIYFQGNSAPDKSGLPSDRFSAERTGGSVSTLTIQRTQQEDSAVYLCASSLAFGRYEQYFGPGTRLTVT.

The V and J genes are TRBV2 and TRBJ1-1; a possible D gene is TRBD1 (5 bases). The CDR3 length is 13 residues. Germline assignment: CDR1 SNHLY and CDR2 FYNNEI. Trimming stripped 2 bases from V and 5 bases from J, with 9 bases between. The CDR3 sequence is CASSENGATEAFF. Written as DNA, the CDR3 is TGTGCCAGCAGTGAAAATGGGGCTACTGAAGCTTTCTTT.

The chain recombines TRBV29-1 with TRBJ2-5, with D possibly being TRBD1 or TRBD2 (5 bases each). Judging by the DNA end, TRBJ2-7 fits better; the J call may be wrong. Germline V gives CDR1 SQVTM, CDR2 ANQGSEA. The CDR3 sequence is 13 residues long. The CDR3: CSVMREGTYEQYF. CDR3 nucleotide sequence: TGCAGCGTCATGAGAGAGGGGACCTACGAGCAGTACTTC.